This T cell receptor (beta chain) was captured in a study of STAT5B mutations in CD4+ large granular lymphocyte leukemia (dated by TCRdb to 2022 to 2024). Broadly, across the study: Among healthy controls, the CDR3 'QG' motif was associated with a particular HLA allele. Flow cytometry performed on FACSCanto II or FACSVerse showed that the purified fractions had more than 95% purity among lymphocytes. TCRbeta repertoires of CD4+ T-cell large granular lymphocyte leukemia patients were compared with those of healthy blood donors. Results and caveats for the whole study, not just this receptor: The data were not HLA-matched, and the relatively small sample size could explain the higher clonality seen in CD4+ compared with CD8+ T-LGLL. CD4-sorted patient repertoires appeared more clonal than healthy CD4+ repertoires, and this difference persisted after removing the putative leukemic clones. Main leukemic clonotypes were private to each patient, although under 30% appeared at low frequency in other patients' non-leukemic repertoires.

On this clone itself: Which antigen it targets is not known. Qualities for individual bases were not recorded, and no much larger clone is one base off.

The healthy controls were 37 blood donors, and the buffy coats of these donors were supplied by the Finnish Red Cross blood service. All TCR-sequenced material derived from peripheral blood: patient blood samples and healthy donor buffy coats. Ficoll-Hypaque gradient centrifugation was used to isolate peripheral blood mononuclear cells. CD4+ cells were magnetically purified from the buffy coats of healthy controls. The Gentra Puregene Cell and Tissue kit was used to extract genomic DNA, and a Qubit 2.0 fluorometer was used to measure the amount of genomic DNA. TCRbeta rearrangements were sequenced from genomic DNA using the immunoSEQ assay at survey resolution. Per the authors' processing: A lowest detectable productive clonotype frequency of 2.59 x 10-5 was observed in the TCR sequencing data. Only productive TCRbeta rearrangements, meaning sequences that were complete and in-frame, were kept for the analyses. Sample clonality was computed as Simpson clonality in the immunoSEQ Analyzer version 3.0. Clones were categorized by frequency as very rare, small, medium, large (1-20%) or hyperexpanded (>20%). Generation probabilities were estimated with OLGA 1.2.3, V-gene circos plots were generated with VDJtools, specificities were searched for in VDJdb, and CDR3 motifs were identified with GLIPH. This immuneACCESS table, as held by TCRdb, lists in-frame sequences with V and J called but not all clones. Of the missing ones, under half trace to an unresolved V gene in checked studies; the others have no known cause. V, J and clone size derive from that table, while D and trimming were established from the DNA sequence. The sample yields under 25,000 clones; about three quarters were counted once. The ten largest clones capture 0.55% to 0.75% of the sample.

Sequencing input: CD4+ T cells from blood buffy coats. The source is a human donor in good health.

At the DNA level, the sequence is TGTGCCAGCAGCGGACACCTGAACACTGAAGCTTTCTTT. It is translated as CASSGHLNTEAFF. The chain is assembled from TRBV9 and TRBJ1-1; a confident D gene designation cannot be given. The V end loses 3 bases and the J end loses 0 bases, and a stretch of 6 bases separates them. The CDR3 measures 13 amino acids from cysteine to phenylalanine. Only CDR3 DNA remains: 39 bases, in frame from the first base. In the germline V gene, CDR1 corresponds to SGDLS and CDR2 to YYNGEE.